The 4 T cell receptor beta chains listed next were all sequenced from one sample in a study of tissue T cells after allogeneic stem cell transplantation. Time point here: mouse harvest day 7 after allogeneic transplant. The graft held 10^6 splenic CD5+ T cells and 10^7 T-cell-depleted bone marrow cells. Produced via immunoSEQ multiplex PCR; TCRdb's table is partial and in-frame only. The sample has roughly 8,700 clones, 47% seen once; the top ten hold roughly 6.9%. Sample: gut tissue. The origin of the receptors is a female BALB/c mouse given C57BL/6 T cells with graft-versus-host disease after an allogeneic hematopoietic cell transplant.

With regard to this clone: Gene names refer to mouse genes. The read falls 1 residue short of the CDR3 end, and the missing part is taken from the germline J gene. The chain is built from TRBV12-1 and TRBJ2-7, with D hard to call. V lost 0 bases to trimming and J lost 7 bases, with 9 bases between them. This CDR3 comprises 12 residues. In germline, CDR1 is SGHSN, CDR2 HYEKVE. Incomplete CDR3 DNA: TGTGCCAGCTCTCTCGTGGGCGGGGAACAGTAC. Protein: CASSLVGGEQY. The CDR3, in full, reads CASSLVGGEQYF.

The sample holds one count of this clone. Mouse germline and gene names are used. The read finishes 1 residue shy of the CDR3 end, and the germline J gene is used to complete it. The genes are TRBV23 and TRBJ2-2. Germline CDR1 and CDR2: KGHTA and FQNQQP. The CDR3 consists of 16 residues. CDR3 DNA (partial): TGCTCCAGCAGTCAATCGAACGGGGGTGGGTCCGGGCAGCTCTAC. Its protein is CSSSQSNGGGSGQLY. In full, the CDR3 reads CSSSQSNGGGSGQLYF.

This clone was counted a few times. Gene names refer to mouse genes. The observed sequence ends 1 residue before the CDR3 terminus, with the missing tail filled in from the germline J gene. The rearrangement links TRBV3 to TRBJ2-2; 12 bases agree with TRBD2. Germline V gives CDR1 SNHLY, CDR2 FYNGKV (reference sequence). V dropped 7 bases and J dropped 2; count of bases not matched to a gene: 2. This CDR3 comprises 15 residues. The CDR3 DNA, read in part, is TGTGCCAGCACCGGGACTGGGGGGAACACCGGGCAGCTCTAC. This encodes CASTGTGGNTGQLY. The whole CDR3 region reads CASTGTGGNTGQLYF.

Comment on this clone: Gene names refer to mouse genes. The sequence runs out 1 residue before the end of the CDR3; the remainder is reconstructed from the germline J gene. The chain employs TRBV14 and TRBJ2-1, with D tentatively TRBD2 (6 bases). CDR1 SGHDT and CDR2 FRDEAV come from the germline V gene. The CDR3 loop spans 15 amino acids. The V gene lost 3 bases and the J gene lost 0 bases, with 10 bases spanning the gap. The CDR3 DNA, read in part, is TGTGCCAGCAGTTCGACTGGTTATAACTATGCTGAGCAGTTC. It is translated as CASSSTGYNYAEQF. In full, the CDR3 is CASSSTGYNYAEQFF. The full variable domain, rest sourced from reference TRBV14 and TRBJ2-1, is EAGVTQSPRYAVLQEGQAVSFWCDPISGHDTLYWYQQPRDQGPQLLVYFRDEAVIDNSQLPSDRFSAVRPKGTNSTLKIQSAKQGDTATYLCASSSTGYNYAEQFFGPGTRLTVL.